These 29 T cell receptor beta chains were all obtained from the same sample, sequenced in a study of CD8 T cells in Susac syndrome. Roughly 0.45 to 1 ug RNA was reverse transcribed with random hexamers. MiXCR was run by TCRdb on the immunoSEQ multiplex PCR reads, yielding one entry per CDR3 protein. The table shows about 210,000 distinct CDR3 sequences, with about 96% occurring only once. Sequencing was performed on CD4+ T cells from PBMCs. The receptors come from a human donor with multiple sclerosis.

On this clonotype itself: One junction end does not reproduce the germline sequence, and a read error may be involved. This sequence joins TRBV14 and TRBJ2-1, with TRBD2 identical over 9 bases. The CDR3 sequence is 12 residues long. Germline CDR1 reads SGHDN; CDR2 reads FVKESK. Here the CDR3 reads CASSQAAGGPSF. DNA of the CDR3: TGTGCCAGCAGCCAAGCGGCGGGAGGGCCGTCCTTC.

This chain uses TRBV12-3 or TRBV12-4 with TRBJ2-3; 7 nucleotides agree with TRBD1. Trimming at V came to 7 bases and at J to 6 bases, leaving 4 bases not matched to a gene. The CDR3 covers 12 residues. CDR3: CASKEQGDTQYF. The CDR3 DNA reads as TGTGCCAGCAAGGAACAGGGGGATACGCAGTATTTT.

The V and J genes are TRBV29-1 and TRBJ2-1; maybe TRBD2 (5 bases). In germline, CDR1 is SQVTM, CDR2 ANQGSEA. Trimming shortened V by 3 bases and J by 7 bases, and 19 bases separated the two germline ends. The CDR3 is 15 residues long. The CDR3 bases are TGCAGCGTTGATCCGCCCCGCTTGGAGGATAATGAGCAGTTCTTC. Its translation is CSVDPPRLEDNEQFF.

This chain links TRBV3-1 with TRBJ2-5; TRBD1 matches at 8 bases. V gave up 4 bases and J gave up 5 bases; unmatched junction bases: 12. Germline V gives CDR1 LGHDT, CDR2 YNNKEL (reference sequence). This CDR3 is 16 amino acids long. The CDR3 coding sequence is TGTGCCAGCAGCCCAAGTAGTCGGACAGGGTCCGAGACCCAGTACTTC. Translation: CASSPSSRTGSETQYF.

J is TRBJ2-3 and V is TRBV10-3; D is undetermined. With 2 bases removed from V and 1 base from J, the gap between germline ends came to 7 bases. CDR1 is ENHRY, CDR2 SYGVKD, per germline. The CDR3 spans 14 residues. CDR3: CAISEMGGTDTQYF. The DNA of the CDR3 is TGTGCCATCAGTGAGATGGGTGGCACAGATACGCAGTATTTT.

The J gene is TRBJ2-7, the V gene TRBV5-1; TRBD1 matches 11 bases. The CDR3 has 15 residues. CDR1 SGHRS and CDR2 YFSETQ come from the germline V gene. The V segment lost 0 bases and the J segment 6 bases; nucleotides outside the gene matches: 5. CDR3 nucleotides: TGCGCCAGCAGCTTGGCCTCCGGGACAGGGGGCGAGCAGTACTTC. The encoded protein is CASSLASGTGGEQYF.

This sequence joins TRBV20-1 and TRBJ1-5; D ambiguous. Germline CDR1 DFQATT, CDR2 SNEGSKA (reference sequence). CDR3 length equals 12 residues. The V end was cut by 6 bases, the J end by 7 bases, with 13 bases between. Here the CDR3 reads CSAGAGAQPQHF. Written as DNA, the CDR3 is TGCAGTGCAGGTGCCGGAGCCCAGCCCCAGCATTTT.

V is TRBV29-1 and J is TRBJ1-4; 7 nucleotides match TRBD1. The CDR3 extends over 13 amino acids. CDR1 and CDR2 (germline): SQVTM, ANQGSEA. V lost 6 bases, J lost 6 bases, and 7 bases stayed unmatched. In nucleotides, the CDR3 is TGCAGCGTCACGACAGGGTTTGATGAAAAACTGTTTTTT. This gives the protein CSVTTGFDEKLFF.

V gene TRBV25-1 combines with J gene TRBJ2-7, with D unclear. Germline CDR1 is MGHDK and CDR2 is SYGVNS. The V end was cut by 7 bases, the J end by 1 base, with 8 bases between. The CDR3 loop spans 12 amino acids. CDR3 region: CASKGNSYEQYF. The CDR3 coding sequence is TGTGCCAGCAAAGGGAATTCCTACGAGCAGTACTTC.

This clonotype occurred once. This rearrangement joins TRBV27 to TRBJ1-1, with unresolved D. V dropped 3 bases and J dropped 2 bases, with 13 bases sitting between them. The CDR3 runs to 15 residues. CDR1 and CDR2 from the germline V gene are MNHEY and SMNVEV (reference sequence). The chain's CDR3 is CASSLLSLGNTEAFF. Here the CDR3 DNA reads TGTGCCAGCAGTTTGCTATCTCTTGGTAACACTGAAGCTTTCTTT.

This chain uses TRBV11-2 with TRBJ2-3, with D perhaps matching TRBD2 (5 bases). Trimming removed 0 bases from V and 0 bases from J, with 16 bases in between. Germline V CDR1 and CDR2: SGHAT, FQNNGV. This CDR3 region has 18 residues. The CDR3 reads CASSLDTADRSSTDTQYF. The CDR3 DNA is TGTGCCAGCAGCTTAGATACAGCGGATCGCTCTAGCACAGATACGCAGTATTTT.

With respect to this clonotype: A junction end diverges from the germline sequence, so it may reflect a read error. CDR3 in DNA: TGTGCCAGCCGCAAGCACGGGACTCAATCCTCCGAGCAGTACTTC. Encoded protein: CASRKHGTQSSEQYF. This rearrangement joins TRBV2 to TRBJ2-7, with D perhaps matching TRBD2 (6 bases). Germline lookup yields CDR1 SNHLY and CDR2 FYNNEI. The CDR3 covers 15 residues.

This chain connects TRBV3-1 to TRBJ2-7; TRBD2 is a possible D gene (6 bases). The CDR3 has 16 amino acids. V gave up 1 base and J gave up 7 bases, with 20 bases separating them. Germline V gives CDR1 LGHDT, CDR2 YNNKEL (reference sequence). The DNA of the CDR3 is TGTGCCAGCAGCCAAGGAGTTCCGGGACTGCGAGGGGAGCAGTACTTC. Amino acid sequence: CASSQGVPGLRGEQYF.

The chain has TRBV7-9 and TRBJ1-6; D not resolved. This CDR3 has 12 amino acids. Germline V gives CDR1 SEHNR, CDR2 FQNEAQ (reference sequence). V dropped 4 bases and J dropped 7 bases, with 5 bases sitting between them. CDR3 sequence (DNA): TGTGCCAGCAGCTCGGCCAATTCACCCCTCCACTTT. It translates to CASSSANSPLHF.

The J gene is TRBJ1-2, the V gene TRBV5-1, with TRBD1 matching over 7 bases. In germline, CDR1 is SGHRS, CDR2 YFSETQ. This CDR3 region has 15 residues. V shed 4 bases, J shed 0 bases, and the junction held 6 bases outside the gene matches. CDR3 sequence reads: CASSQGQATNYGYTF. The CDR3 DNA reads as TGCGCCAGCAGCCAAGGACAGGCGACTAACTATGGCTACACCTTC. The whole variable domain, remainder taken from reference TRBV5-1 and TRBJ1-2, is KAGVTQTPRYLIKTRGQQVTLSCSPISGHRSVSWYQQTPGQGLQFLFEYFSETQRNKGNFPGRFSGRQFSNSRSEMNVSTLELGDSALYLCASSQGQATNYGYTFGSGTRLTVV.

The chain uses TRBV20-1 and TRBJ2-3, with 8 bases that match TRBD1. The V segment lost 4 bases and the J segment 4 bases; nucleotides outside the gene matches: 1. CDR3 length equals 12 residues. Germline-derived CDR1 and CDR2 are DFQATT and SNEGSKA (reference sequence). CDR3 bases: TGCAGTGCTACGGACAGGGCAGATACGCAGTATTTT. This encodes CSATDRADTQYF.

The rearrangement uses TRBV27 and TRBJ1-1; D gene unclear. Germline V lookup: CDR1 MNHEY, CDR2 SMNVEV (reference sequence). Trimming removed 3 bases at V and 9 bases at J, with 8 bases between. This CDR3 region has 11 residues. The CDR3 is CASSFRGKAFF. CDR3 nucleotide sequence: TGTGCCAGCAGTTTTAGAGGGAAAGCTTTCTTT.

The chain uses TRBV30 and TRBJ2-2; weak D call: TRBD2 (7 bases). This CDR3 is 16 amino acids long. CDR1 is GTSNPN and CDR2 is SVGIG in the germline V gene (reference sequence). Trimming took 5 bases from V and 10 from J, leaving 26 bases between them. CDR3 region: CAWLPGGAHLWEELFF. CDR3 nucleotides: TGTGCCTGGCTCCCGGGGGGCGCCCATTTATGGGAGGAGCTGTTTTTT.

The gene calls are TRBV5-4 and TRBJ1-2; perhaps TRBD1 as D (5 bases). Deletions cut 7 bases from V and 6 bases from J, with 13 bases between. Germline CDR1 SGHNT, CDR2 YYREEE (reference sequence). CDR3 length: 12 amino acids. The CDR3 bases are TGTGCCAGCTCCCCCGGGGCGGATGGCTACACCTTC. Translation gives CASSPGADGYTF.

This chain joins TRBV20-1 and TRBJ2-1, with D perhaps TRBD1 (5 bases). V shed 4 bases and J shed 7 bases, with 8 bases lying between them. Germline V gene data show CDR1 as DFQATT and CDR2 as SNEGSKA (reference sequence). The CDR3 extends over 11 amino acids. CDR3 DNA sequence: TGCAGTGCTACCAGGGTTAATGAGCAGTTCTTC. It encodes CSATRVNEQFF.

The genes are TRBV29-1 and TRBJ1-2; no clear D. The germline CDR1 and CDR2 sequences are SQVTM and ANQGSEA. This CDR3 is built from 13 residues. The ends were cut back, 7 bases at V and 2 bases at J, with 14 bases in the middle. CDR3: CSAFLTGNYGYTF. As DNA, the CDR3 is TGCAGCGCCTTCCTGACGGGGAACTATGGCTACACCTTC. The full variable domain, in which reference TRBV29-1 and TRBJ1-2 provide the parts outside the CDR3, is SAVISQKPSRDICQRGTSLTIQCQVDSQVTMMFWYRQQPGQSLTLIATANQGSEATYESGFVIDKFPISRPNLTFSTLTVSNMSPEDSSIYLCSAFLTGNYGYTFGSGTRLTVV.

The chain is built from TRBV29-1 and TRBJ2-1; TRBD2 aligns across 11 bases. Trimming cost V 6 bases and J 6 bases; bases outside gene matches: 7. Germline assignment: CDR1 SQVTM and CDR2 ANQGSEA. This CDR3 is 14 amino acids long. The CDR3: CSVALAGAFNEQFF. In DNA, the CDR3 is TGCAGCGTCGCACTAGCGGGAGCGTTCAATGAGCAGTTCTTC.

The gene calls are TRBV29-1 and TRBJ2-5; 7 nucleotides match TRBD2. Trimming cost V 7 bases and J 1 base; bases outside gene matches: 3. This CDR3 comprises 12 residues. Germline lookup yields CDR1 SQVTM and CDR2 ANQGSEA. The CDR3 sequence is CSAREAQETQYF. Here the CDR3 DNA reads TGCAGCGCCCGGGAGGCCCAAGAGACCCAGTACTTC.

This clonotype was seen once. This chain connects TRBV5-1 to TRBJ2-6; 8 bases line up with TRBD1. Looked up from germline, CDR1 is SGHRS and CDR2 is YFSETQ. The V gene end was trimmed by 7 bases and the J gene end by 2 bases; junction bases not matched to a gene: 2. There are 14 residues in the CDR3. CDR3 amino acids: CASLDRAGANVLTF. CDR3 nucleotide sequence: TGCGCCAGCCTGGACAGGGCTGGGGCCAACGTCCTGACTTTC.

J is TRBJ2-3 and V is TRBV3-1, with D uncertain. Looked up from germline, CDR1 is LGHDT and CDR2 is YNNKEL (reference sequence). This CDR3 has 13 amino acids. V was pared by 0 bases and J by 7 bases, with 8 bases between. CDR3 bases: TGTGCCAGCAGCCAAGACGGAGTGCATACGCAGTATTTT. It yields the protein CASSQDGVHTQYF.

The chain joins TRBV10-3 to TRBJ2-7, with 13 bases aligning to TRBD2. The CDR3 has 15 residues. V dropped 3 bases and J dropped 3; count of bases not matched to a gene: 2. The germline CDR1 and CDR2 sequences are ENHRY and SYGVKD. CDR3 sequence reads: CAISETSGGDYEQYF. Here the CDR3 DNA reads TGTGCCATCAGTGAAACTAGCGGGGGGGACTACGAGCAGTACTTC.

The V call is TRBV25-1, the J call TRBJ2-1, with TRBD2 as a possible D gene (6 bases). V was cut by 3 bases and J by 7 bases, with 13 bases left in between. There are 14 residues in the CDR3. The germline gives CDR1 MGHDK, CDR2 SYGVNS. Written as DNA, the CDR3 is TGTGCCAGCAGTGAGTGGGGGACTGAAAATGAGCAGTTCTTC. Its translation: CASSEWGTENEQFF.

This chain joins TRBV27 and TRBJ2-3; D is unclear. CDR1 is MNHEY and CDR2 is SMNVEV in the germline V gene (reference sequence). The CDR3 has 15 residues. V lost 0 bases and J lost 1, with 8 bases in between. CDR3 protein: CASSLSSTGTDTQYF. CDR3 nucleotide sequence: TGTGCCAGCAGTTTATCGTCAACGGGCACAGATACGCAGTATTTT.

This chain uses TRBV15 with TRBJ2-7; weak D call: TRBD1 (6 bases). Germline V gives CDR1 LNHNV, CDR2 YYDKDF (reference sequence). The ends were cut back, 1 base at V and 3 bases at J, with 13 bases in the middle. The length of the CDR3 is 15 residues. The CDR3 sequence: CATSRGQVGFYEQYF. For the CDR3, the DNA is TGTGCCACCAGCAGAGGACAGGTTGGATTCTACGAGCAGTACTTC. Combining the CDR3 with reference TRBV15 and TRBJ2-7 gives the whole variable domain DAMVIQNPRYQVTQFGKPVTLSCSQTLNHNVMYWYQQKSSQAPKLLFHYYDKDFNNEADTPDNFQSRRPNTSFCFLDIRSPGLGDTAMYLCATSRGQVGFYEQYFGPGTRLTVT.